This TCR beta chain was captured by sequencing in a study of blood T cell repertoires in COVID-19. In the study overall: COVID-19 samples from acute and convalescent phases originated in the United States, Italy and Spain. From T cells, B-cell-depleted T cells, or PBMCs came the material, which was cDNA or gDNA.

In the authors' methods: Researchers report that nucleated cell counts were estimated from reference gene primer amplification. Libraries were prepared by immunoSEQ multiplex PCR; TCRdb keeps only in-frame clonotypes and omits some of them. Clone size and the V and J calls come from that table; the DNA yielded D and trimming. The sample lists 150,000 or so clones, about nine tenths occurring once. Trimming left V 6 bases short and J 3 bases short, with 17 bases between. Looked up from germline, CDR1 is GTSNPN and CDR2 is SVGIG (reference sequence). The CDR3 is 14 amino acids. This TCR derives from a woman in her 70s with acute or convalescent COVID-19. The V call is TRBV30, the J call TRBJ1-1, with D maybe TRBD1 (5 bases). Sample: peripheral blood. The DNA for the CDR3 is TGTGCCTGTACGACAGATCTTCGGTACACTGAAGCTTTCTTT. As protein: CACTTDLRYTEAFF.